This entry describes one T cell receptor beta chain. Stated time point: neoterminal ileum biopsy at postoperative endoscopy, about 6 months after surgery. Profiled with immunoSEQ multiplex PCR; TCRdb holds only in-frame clones, not every one. The table records some 9,200 clones, around 79% of them present only once. The sample is drawn from a study of T cell repertoires in ileal Crohn's disease. Trimming shortened V by 1 base and J by 0 bases, and 4 bases separated the two germline ends. The CDR3 covers 14 residues. Per germline, CDR1 SGHNT and CDR2 YYREEE (reference sequence). The receptor was isolated from an adult with Crohn's disease. V and J are TRBV5-4 and TRBJ2-2; D uncertain. Sequences were obtained from ileal tissue. The CDR3 reads CASSLPANTGELFF. The CDR3 coding sequence is TGTGCCAGCAGCTTGCCAGCGAACACCGGGGAGCTGTTTTTT.